The clone carrying this T cell receptor (beta chain) appeared once. The antigen is unknown. One end of the junction does not line up with germline, which may come from a read error. This sample is drawn from a study of tumor-infiltrating lymphocytes in primary liver carcinoma. Blood RNA originated from unsorted whole blood, with germline DNA additionally extracted. Infection with HBV was chronic in patients; they were treatment-naive. The CDR3 runs 16 residues. Germline V gives CDR1 SGHNT, CDR2 YYREEE (reference sequence). TCR beta cDNA was reverse-transcribed from approximately 0.45 ug of total RNA. The reaction used a constant-region primer and ProtoScript II reverse transcriptase. Nested multiplex PCR, run for three rounds with slightly modified ARM-PCR, yielded TCR beta libraries. The first two PCR rounds used TRBV1-TRBV30 primers with a Cbeta primer, 10 cycles each. TCRdb reprocessed the multiplex PCR reads via MiXCR and lists one record per CDR3 protein. The profile shows fewer than 350,000 distinct CDR3 sequences, roughly two thirds of them singletons.

Overall study findings and caveats: Blood's top-250-clone fraction was significantly lower than that of tumors (p = 0.039).

This sequence originates from a man in his forties or fifties with primary liver carcinoma and hepatitis B virus infection. What was sequenced was peripheral blood. J is TRBJ2-1 and V is TRBV5-4; TRBD1 is a possible D gene (5 bases). This CDR3 reads CASILPTALADNEEFF. CDR3 in DNA: TGTGCCAGCATCTTACCTACGGCTCTGGCGGACAATGAGGAGTTCTTC.